Following are 12 T cell receptor beta chains from one sample sequenced in a study of cytomegalovirus exposure and HLA in healthy donors. Use of 60 Vbeta and 13 Jbeta primers characterized the PCR. Produced via immunoSEQ multiplex PCR; TCRdb's table is partial and in-frame only. The sample contains over 150,000 clones, 75% to 85% of which appear only once. Sequencing was performed on PBMCs. These receptors were taken from a girl aged 2 to 9 in good health and CMV-seropositive.

The CDR3 reads CASRKISGQGRRAFF. In DNA form, the CDR3 reads TGTGCCAGCAGGAAAATTAGTGGACAGGGGCGGAGGGCTTTCTTT. The chain joins TRBV11-3 to TRBJ1-1; 9 nucleotides line up with TRBD1. The CDR3 sequence is 15 residues long. J gave up 11 bases and V 6 bases, and 16 bases lay outside the gene matches. Germline V gives CDR1 SGHNT, CDR2 YENEEA.

The chain joins TRBV6-5 to TRBJ2-3; 10 bases fit TRBD1. Trimming at V came to 6 bases and at J to 4 bases, leaving 7 bases not matched to a gene. The CDR3 is 15 residues long. Per the germline V gene, CDR1 is MNHEY and CDR2 is SVGAGI. The CDR3 loop reads CASRPGQGSADTQYF. DNA for the CDR3: TGTGCCAGCAGGCCGGGACAGGGGTCTGCAGATACGCAGTATTTT.

The chain employs TRBV6-5 and TRBJ2-7, with 12 bases fitting TRBD2. Germline V gene lookup returns CDR1 MNHEY and CDR2 SVGAGI. CDR3 length: 15 amino acids. J was trimmed by 2 bases and V by 7 bases; bases with no gene match: 6. CDR3 in DNA: TGTGCCAGCAAACTACTAGCGGGAGGACCCTACGAGCAGTACTTC. Translated: CASKLLAGGPYEQYF.

This clone was detected only a few times. The chain links TRBV7-6 to TRBJ2-3; D remains unclear. Trimming left V 3 bases short and J 4 bases short, with 5 bases between. The CDR3 totals 12 residues. The germline V gene encodes CDR1 SGHVS and CDR2 FNYEAQ. CDR3 sequence: CASSFSADTQYF. CDR3 sequence (DNA): TGTGCCAGCAGCTTCTCAGCAGATACGCAGTATTTT.

The chain links TRBV7-6 to TRBJ2-3; D unresolved. The CDR3 is 13 residues long. CDR1 and CDR2 from the germline V gene are SGHVS and FNYEAQ. Deletions cut 3 bases from V and 0 bases from J, with 4 bases between. In DNA form, the CDR3 reads TGTGCCAGCAGCTTCGGGAGCACAGATACGCAGTATTTT. It specifies CASSFGSTDTQYF.

The CDR3 is CASSLGQGQHQETQYF. In DNA form, the CDR3 reads TGTGCCAGCAGCTTAGGCCAGGGCCAACATCAAGAGACCCAGTACTTC. The chain couples TRBV11-2 to TRBJ2-5; maybe TRBD1 (5 bases). V lost 1 base and J 2 bases, leaving 14 bases between the germline ends. The CDR3 extends over 16 amino acids. The germline V gene has CDR1 SGHAT and CDR2 FQNNGV.

The J gene is TRBJ1-4, the V gene TRBV4-1, with unresolved D. This CDR3 has 17 amino acids. Trimming removed 1 base at V and 8 bases at J, with 20 bases between. Germline CDR1 is MGHRA and CDR2 is YSYEKL. CDR3 sequence (DNA): TGCGCCAGCAGCCAAGGAATTGGTCGAACCATCGGGGAAAAACTGTTTTTT. It is translated as CASSQGIGRTIGEKLFF.

This clone was seen a single time. The same CDR3 arises from other DNA sequences in this sample as well. V and J are TRBV29-1 and TRBJ1-3; D not certain. This CDR3 is 16 amino acids long. Trimming stripped 1 base from V and 2 bases from J, with 15 bases between. The germline V gene has CDR1 SQVTM and CDR2 ANQGSEA. CDR3 sequence: CSVEAPGGAPGNTIYF. For the CDR3, the DNA is TGCAGCGTTGAAGCCCCCGGCGGAGCGCCTGGAAACACCATATATTTT.

The rearrangement links TRBV25-1 to TRBJ2-5, with 12 bases identical to TRBD2. The CDR3 loop spans 16 amino acids. V was pared by 5 bases and J by 4 bases, with 8 bases of the junction left unmatched. In germline, CDR1 is MGHDK, CDR2 SYGVNS. The CDR3 DNA follows: TGTGCCAGCAGTTACTCTAGCGGGAGGGCCACAGAGACCCAGTACTTC. Translation: CASSYSSGRATETQYF. Variable domain in full (rest from reference TRBV25-1 and TRBJ2-5): EADIYQTPRYLVIGTGKKITLECSQTMGHDKMYWYQQDPGMELHLIHYSYGVNSTEKGDLSSESTVSRIRTEHFPLTLESARPSHTSQYLCASSYSSGRATETQYFGPGTRLLVL.

The chain uses TRBV6-1 and TRBJ1-1; D remains ambiguous. Germline values: CDR1 MNHNS, CDR2 SASEGT. V lost 7 bases and J lost 3, with 15 bases in between. The CDR3 runs to 14 residues. DNA for the CDR3: TGTGCCAGCACGAGCGGGCCCGGAGACACTGAAGCTTTCTTT. Translation gives CASTSGPGDTEAFF.

This CDR3 reads CASRLGDTQYF. DNA of the CDR3: TGTGCCAGCAGACTGGGCGATACGCAGTATTTT. This chain joins TRBV4-2 and TRBJ2-3; D ambiguous. Trimming removed 6 bases from V and 6 bases from J, with 7 bases in between. Germline V gene lookup returns CDR1 LGHNA and CDR2 YNFKEQ. The CDR3 has 11 amino acids.

As to this clone: The junction does not match germline at one end; this may be a read error. The rearrangement joins TRBV7-2 to TRBJ2-1; 8 nucleotides match TRBD2. This CDR3 is 12 amino acids long. CDR1 is SGHTA and CDR2 is FQGNSA in the germline V gene. The CDR3 protein is CASSLGTSEQFF. DNA for the CDR3: TGTGCCAGCAGTTTAGGGACTAGTGAGCAGTTCTTC.